The rows below give T cell receptor beta chains drawn from one sample of a study of T-cell memory formation after mild COVID-19. From the 5' RACE reads, TCRdb called clonotypes with MiXCR, one entry per CDR3 protein. The table lists about 150,000 distinct CDR3 sequences, roughly 15% of them singletons, with 11% to 15% in the top ten. Sequenced input: PBMCs or a T cell subset sorted from them (not recorded which). All receptors derive from an adult woman who had mild COVID-19 (a few samples of this study predate the infection). Cell type and time point are not known. Each CDR3 is given with its conserved first and last residue. A D gene is named only where the DNA matches it firmly. The size field is filled for only some rows; it gives once, few, many or a size class.

>TRBV13|TRBJ2-3|-|13|-
TGTGCCAGCAGTTCCCGACTCCGGAATACGCAGTATTTT
CASSSRLRNTQYF
>TRBV7-9|TRBJ2-1|-|14|-
TGTGCCAGCAGCTCTGACCCTCAGGGGTCTGAGCAGTTCTTC
CASSSDPQGSEQFF
>TRBV12-3/TRBV12-4|TRBJ2-3|few|14|TRBD1
TGTGCCAGCAGTCCACAGGGGGGCCTAGATACGCAGTATTTT
CASSPQGGLDTQYF
>TRBV6-2/TRBV6-3|TRBJ2-7|few|11|-
TGTGCCAGCAGACTTTCCTACGAGCAGTACTTC
CASRLSYEQYF
>TRBV19|TRBJ2-3|once|15|-
TGTGCCAGTTCCGACATTGGGGGAAGCCCAGATACGCAGTATTTT
CASSDIGGSPDTQYF
>TRBV20-1|TRBJ1-5|-|13|-
TGCAGTGCTAGAGTGTCGGGAGATCAGCCCCAGCATTTT
CSARVSGDQPQHF
>TRBV4-2|TRBJ2-3|-|19|TRBD2
TGTGCCAGCGGCCTGGGCCTAGCGGGGTCCCGGGGGCGCACAGATACGCAGTATTTT
CASGLGLAGSRGRTDTQYF
>TRBV7-6|TRBJ2-1|few|15|-
TGTGCCAGCAGCTTGGAGGACAGACTCTACAATGAGCAGTTCTTC
CASSLEDRLYNEQFF
>TRBV19|TRBJ1-1|few|15|-
TGTGCCAGTAGACAAACGTGGGTAGCGAACACTGAAGCTTTCTTT
CASRQTWVANTEAFF
>TRBV5-5|TRBJ2-2|many|20|TRBD2
TGTGCCAGCAGCCCGAAATCCGGGACTAGCGGGAGTAGTGTCACCGGGGAGCTGTTTTTT
CASSPKSGTSGSSVTGELFF
>TRBV2|TRBJ2-2|-|15|-
TGTGCCAGCAGTGAACCGGGGGCCTACACCGGGGAGCTGTTTTTT
CASSEPGAYTGELFF
>TRBV11-2|TRBJ1-1|-|14|TRBD1
TGTGCCAGCAGCTGGACAGGAGCCTCATCTGAAGCTTTCTTT
CASSWTGASSEAFF
>TRBV27|TRBJ1-2|-|13|-
TGTGCCAGCAGCCATAGGGACACGGCTGGCTACACCTTC
CASSHRDTAGYTF